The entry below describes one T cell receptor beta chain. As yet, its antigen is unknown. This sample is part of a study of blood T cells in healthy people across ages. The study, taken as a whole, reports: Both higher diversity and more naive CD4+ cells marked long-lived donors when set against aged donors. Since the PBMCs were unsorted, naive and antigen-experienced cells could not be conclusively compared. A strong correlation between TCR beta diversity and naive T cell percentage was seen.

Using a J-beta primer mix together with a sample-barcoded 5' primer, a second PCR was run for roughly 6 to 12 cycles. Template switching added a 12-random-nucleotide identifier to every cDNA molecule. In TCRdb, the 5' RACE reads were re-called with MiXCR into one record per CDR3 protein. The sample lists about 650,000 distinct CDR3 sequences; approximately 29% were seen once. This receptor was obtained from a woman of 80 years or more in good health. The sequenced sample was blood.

The CDR3 spells CASSLRGQGANTGELFF. In nucleotides, the CDR3 is TGTGCCAGCAGTTTAAGAGGACAGGGGGCGAACACCGGGGAGCTGTTTTTT. The chain recombines TRBV6-2 or TRBV6-3 with TRBJ2-2, with 10 bases matching TRBD1. The germline CDR1 and CDR2 sequences are MNHEY and SVGEGT. V was clipped by 4 bases and J by 0 bases; unmatched bases: 5. CDR3 length: 17 residues.